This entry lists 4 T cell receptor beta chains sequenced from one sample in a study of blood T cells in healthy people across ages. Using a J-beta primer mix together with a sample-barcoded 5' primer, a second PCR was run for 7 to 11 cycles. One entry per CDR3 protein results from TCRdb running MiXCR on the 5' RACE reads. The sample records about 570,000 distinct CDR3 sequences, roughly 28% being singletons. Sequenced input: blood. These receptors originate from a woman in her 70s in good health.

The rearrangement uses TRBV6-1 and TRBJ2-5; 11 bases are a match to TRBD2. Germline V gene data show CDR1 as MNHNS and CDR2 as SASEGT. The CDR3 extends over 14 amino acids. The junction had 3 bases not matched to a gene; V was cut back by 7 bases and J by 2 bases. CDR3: CASTRLAGQETQYF. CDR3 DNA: TGTGCCAGCACAAGACTAGCGGGGCAAGAGACCCAGTACTTC.

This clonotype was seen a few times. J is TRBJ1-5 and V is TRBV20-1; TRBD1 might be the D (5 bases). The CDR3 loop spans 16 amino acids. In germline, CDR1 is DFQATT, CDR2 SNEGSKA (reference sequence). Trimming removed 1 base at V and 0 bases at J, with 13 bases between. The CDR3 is CSARGGTLYSNQPQHF. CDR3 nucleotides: TGCAGTGCTAGAGGGGGGACGCTATATAGCAATCAGCCCCAGCATTTT.

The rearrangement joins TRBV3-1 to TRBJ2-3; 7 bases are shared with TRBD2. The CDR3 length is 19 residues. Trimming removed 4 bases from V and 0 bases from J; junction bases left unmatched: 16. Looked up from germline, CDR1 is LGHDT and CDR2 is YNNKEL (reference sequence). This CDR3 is CASSLQVLWAGASTDTQYF. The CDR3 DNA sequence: TGTGCCAGCAGCCTCCAGGTCCTTTGGGCGGGAGCTAGCACAGATACGCAGTATTTT.

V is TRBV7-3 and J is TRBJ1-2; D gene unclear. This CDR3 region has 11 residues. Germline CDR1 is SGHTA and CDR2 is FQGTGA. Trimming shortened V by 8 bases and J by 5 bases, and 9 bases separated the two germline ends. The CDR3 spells CASGMRYGYTF. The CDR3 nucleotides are TGTGCCAGCGGGATGAGATATGGCTACACCTTC.